This T cell receptor beta chain comes out of a study of cytomegalovirus exposure and HLA in healthy donors. Germline V gene sequence: CDR1 MNHEY, CDR2 SMNVEV (reference sequence). CDR3 length: 16 amino acids. The V end lost 4 bases, the J end lost 3 bases, and 19 bases lay between the germline ends. Profiling relied on immunoSEQ multiplex PCR, and the TCRdb table lists in-frame clones only, not all of them. The table includes 110,000 to 150,000 clones, 88% detected once. This TCR was recovered from a woman younger than 30 in good health and CMV-seropositive. The rearrangement links TRBV27 to TRBJ2-7; tentatively, D is TRBD1 (5 bases). The sample consisted of PBMCs. This CDR3 reads CASSSPRSQGVYEQYF. DNA for the CDR3: TGTGCCAGCAGTTCCCCCCGGAGCCAGGGCGTCTACGAGCAGTACTTC.